This TCR beta chain was captured in a study of shared clonotypes between healthy human individuals. This CDR3 has 11 amino acids. The germline CDR1 and CDR2 sequences are MDHEN and SYDVKM. Trimming took 3 bases from V and 7 from J, leaving 6 bases between them. A remark on this clone: Its antigen is not identified.

Study-level findings and limits: Measured sharing among donors was expected to vary with sequencing depth.

Profiling relied on immunoSEQ multiplex PCR, and the TCRdb table lists in-frame clones only, not all of them. The sample yields 2 million to 3 million clones, approximately 94% seen once. This sequence joins TRBV28 and TRBJ1-1; D uncertain. Sequences were obtained from naive CD4+ T cells from PBMCs. Subset noted: CD45RA+ positively selected. This clonotype was sampled from a man younger than 35 in good health. Some clones in this sample may be carry-over from other donors' samples. CDR3 sequence reads: CASSLTLEAFF. The CDR3 nucleotides are TGTGCCAGCAGTTTGACCCTTGAAGCTTTCTTT.